This TCR beta chain was found in a study of shared clonotypes between healthy human individuals. About this clone itself: Antigen specificity is unknown.

Several immunoSEQ 96-well plates shared each subset's DNA, each plate a replicate. TCRdb's table, derived via immunoSEQ multiplex PCR, lists solely in-frame clones and lacks some. Here the sample spans nearly 2 million clones, about 95% being singletons. General observations from the study: Estimated richness was generally greater in naive than memory subsets. Read depth was anticipated to influence clonotype sharing among donors.

Terminally differentiated effector memory CD45RA+ cells were excluded from the naive CD8 cells, which were CD45RO-negative and positively selected for CCR7. V was pared by 5 bases and J by 8 bases, with 15 bases of the junction left unmatched. The CDR3 spans 17 residues. Germline CDR1 and CDR2: SEHNR and FQNEAQ (reference sequence). This sequence originates from a man aged 18 to 30 in good health. V is TRBV7-9 and J is TRBJ2-1; 10 bases fit TRBD2. The specimen was naive CD8+ T cells sorted from blood. The CDR3, as DNA: TGTGCCAGCAGCCATATCTCTAGCGGGAGAACCGGAGATGAGCAGTTCTTC. As protein: CASSHISSGRTGDEQFF.